The 8 T cell receptor beta chains below were found in one sample sequenced in a study of T cells after yellow fever vaccination. MiXCR was run by TCRdb on the 5' RACE reads, yielding one entry per CDR3 protein. The sample contains some 240,000 distinct CDR3 sequences, approximately 3.6% of which appear only once. The source material was PBMCs, sampled 15 days after the yellow fever booster vaccination. The source is a man aged 18-30 years who received the YFV17D yellow fever vaccine.

This clonotype was recorded many times. The chain is built from TRBV4-3 and TRBJ2-2; D might be TRBD1 (5 bases). V was trimmed by 1 base and J by 5 bases, leaving 14 bases between them. This CDR3 has 16 amino acids. Germline CDR1 is LGHNA and CDR2 is YSLEER. DNA for the CDR3: TGCGCCAGCAGCCAAGCCAAAAGACAGTTAACCGGGGAGCTGTTTTTT. Its translation is CASSQAKRQLTGELFF.

Details on this clonotype: This may be a read error: a much more frequent sequence differs by one nucleotide. The genes are TRBV6-5 and TRBJ1-1; 7 positions match TRBD1. CDR3 size: 15 residues. Germline V gives CDR1 MNHEY, CDR2 SVGAGI. CDR3 sequence: CASSYSTGRAAEAYF. CDR3 DNA: TGTGCCAGCAGTTACTCGACAGGGAGGGCAGCTGAAGCTTACTTT.

This clonotype appeared many times. This chain joins TRBV20-1 and TRBJ1-1; D is unresolved. Trimming took off 6 bases at V and 2 bases at J, with 13 bases between the two ends. CDR1 DFQATT and CDR2 SNEGSKA come from the germline V gene (reference sequence). CDR3 size: 13 residues. Written as DNA, the CDR3 is TGCAGTGCCAGGAATCCGGTAAACACTGAAGCTTTCTTT. Its protein is CSARNPVNTEAFF.

This clonotype came up many times. The genes are TRBV20-1 and TRBJ1-6; TRBD1 might be the D (6 bases). The CDR3 consists of 15 residues. The germline gives CDR1 DFQATT, CDR2 SNEGSKA (reference sequence). Deletions cut 1 base from V and 3 bases from J, with 10 bases between. CDR3 sequence reads: CSARVGAHYNSPLHF. The CDR3 nucleotides are TGCAGTGCTAGAGTGGGGGCTCACTATAATTCACCCCTCCACTTT.

This clonotype was picked up a small number of times. The V gene is TRBV5-1, the J gene TRBJ2-3; D not resolved. Germline lookup yields CDR1 SGHRS and CDR2 YFSETQ. V was trimmed by 1 base and J by 7 bases, leaving 16 bases between them. There are 15 residues in the CDR3. The CDR3 nucleotides read TGCGCCAGCAGCTTGTTCGGCGCCGGCCCAAATACGCAGTATTTT. Translated, it gives CASSLFGAGPNTQYF.

This clonotype came up many times. The chain is built from TRBV7-2 and TRBJ2-3; D gene unclear. The germline V gene has CDR1 SGHTA and CDR2 FQGNSA. The CDR3 spans 13 residues. The V end was cut by 3 bases, the J end by 6 bases, with 10 bases between. Here the CDR3 reads CASSLQAPDTQYF. The CDR3 DNA sequence: TGTGCCAGCAGCTTGCAGGCCCCGGATACGCAGTATTTT.

This clonotype was picked up many times. V is TRBV7-8 and J is TRBJ2-7; TRBD1 matches 10 bases. Germline trimming cut 5 bases from V and 4 bases from J; bases unmatched to any gene: 8. CDR1 SGHVS and CDR2 FQNEAQ come from the germline V gene. The CDR3 length is 15 residues. DNA of the CDR3: TGTGCCAGCAGCCGCATCGGACAGGGGGAATACGAGCAGTACGTC. Translated, it gives CASSRIGQGEYEQYV.

Many counts were recorded for this clonotype. This sequence joins TRBV5-1 and TRBJ2-5, with TRBD1 identical over 7 bases. Germline trimming cut 0 bases from V and 1 base from J; bases unmatched to any gene: 6. This CDR3 has 16 residues. Germline V lookup: CDR1 SGHRS, CDR2 YFSETQ. The CDR3 spells CASSLGKGTAQETQYF. The CDR3 nucleotides read TGCGCCAGCAGCTTGGGAAAAGGGACAGCCCAAGAGACCCAGTACTTC.